This note documents a single T cell receptor (beta chain) sequence. The data belong to a study of blood T cell repertoires in COVID-19. Turning to the study itself: Spain, Italy and the United States supplied samples that represented acute and convalescent COVID-19. T cells, B-cell-depleted T cells, or PBMCs supplied cDNA or gDNA.

Recruits, aged roughly 18 to 100 years, lived in 25 or so US areas. In the study's own analysis: Estimates of nucleated cell counts were drawn from the amplification of reference gene primers. Generated by immunoSEQ multiplex PCR, the TCRdb table keeps only in-frame clones and is missing some. Clone size and the V and J calls come from that table; the DNA yielded D and trimming. The table shows roughly 130,000 clones, with about 83% occurring only once. This TCR was sampled from a woman in her 30s who had recovered from COVID-19. The sample comprised PBMCs or T cells enriched from blood (not recorded which).

The CDR3 loop reads CASSVYNYEQYF. CDR3 in DNA: TGTGCCAGCAGCGTATACAACTACGAGCAGTACTTC. J is TRBJ2-7 and V is TRBV5-5; D is unresolved. Germline V gene data show CDR1 as SGHKS and CDR2 as YYEKEE (reference sequence). V was trimmed by 4 bases and J by 3 bases, leaving 8 bases between them. The CDR3 spans 12 residues.